This T cell receptor beta chain was recovered during a study of blood T cells in healthy people across ages. Study-wide points: Donors of long life had a larger count of naive CD4+ cells and greater diversity than aged donors.

Per-sample PBMC isolation yielded at least 6.5 million cells. Primed by a sample-barcoded 5' primer and a J-beta primer mix, a second PCR proceeded for 7 to 11 cycles. Template switching added a 12-random-nucleotide identifier to every cDNA molecule. A minimum of 2.5 million CDR3-containing paired-end reads was obtained for each sample. TCRdb used MiXCR to reprocess the 5' RACE reads, holding one entry per CDR3 protein. The sample contains fewer than 1.5 million distinct CDR3 sequences, about 40% of which appear only once. This CDR3 contains 11 residues. The V gene lost 7 bases and the J gene lost 0 bases, with 3 bases spanning the gap. In its sample, this clonotype was seen many times. Its cognate antigen is unknown.

The material sequenced was blood. The sequence came from a young woman in good health. J is TRBJ1-1 and V is TRBV12-3 or TRBV12-4; the D is unclear. The CDR3 loop reads CASTMNTEAFF. The CDR3 region has the DNA TGTGCCAGCACCATGAACACTGAAGCTTTCTTT.